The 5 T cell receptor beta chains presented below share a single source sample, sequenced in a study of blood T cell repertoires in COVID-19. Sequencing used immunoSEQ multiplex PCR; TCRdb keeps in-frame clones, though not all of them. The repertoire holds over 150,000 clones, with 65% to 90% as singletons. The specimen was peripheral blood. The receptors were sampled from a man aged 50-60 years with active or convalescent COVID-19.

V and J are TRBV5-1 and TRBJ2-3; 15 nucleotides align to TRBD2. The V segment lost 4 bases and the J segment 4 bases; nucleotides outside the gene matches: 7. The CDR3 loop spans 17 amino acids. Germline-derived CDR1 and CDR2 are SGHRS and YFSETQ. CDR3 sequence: CASSHFGTSGGSDTQYF. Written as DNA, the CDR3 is TGCGCCAGCAGCCATTTCGGGACTAGCGGGGGGTCAGATACGCAGTATTTT.

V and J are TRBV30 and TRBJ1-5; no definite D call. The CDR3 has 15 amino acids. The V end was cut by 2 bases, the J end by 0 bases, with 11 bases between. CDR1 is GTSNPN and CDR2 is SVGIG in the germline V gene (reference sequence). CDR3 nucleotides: TGTGCCTGGAGTTCCGGGTCGGCTAGCAATCAGCCCCAGCATTTT. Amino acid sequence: CAWSSGSASNQPQHF.

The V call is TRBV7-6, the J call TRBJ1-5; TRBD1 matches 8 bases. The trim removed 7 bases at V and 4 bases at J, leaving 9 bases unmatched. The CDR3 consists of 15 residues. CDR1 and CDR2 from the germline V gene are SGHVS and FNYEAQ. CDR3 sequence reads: CASTVRTGLNQPQHF. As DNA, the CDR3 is TGTGCCAGCACCGTTAGGACAGGGCTAAATCAGCCCCAGCATTTT.

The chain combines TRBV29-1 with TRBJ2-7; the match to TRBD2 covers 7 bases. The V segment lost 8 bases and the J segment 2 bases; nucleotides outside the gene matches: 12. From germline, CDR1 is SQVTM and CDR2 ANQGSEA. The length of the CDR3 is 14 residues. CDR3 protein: CSLRGERAAYEQYF. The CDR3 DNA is TGCAGCCTACGGGGGGAGAGGGCCGCCTACGAGCAGTACTTC.

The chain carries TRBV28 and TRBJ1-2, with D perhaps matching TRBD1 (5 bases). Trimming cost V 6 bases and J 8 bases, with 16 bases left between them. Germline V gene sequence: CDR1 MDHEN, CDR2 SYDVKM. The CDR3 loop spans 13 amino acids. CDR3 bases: TGTGCCAGCAGGAGTCCGGACATCTTCGGCTACACCTTC. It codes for CASRSPDIFGYTF.